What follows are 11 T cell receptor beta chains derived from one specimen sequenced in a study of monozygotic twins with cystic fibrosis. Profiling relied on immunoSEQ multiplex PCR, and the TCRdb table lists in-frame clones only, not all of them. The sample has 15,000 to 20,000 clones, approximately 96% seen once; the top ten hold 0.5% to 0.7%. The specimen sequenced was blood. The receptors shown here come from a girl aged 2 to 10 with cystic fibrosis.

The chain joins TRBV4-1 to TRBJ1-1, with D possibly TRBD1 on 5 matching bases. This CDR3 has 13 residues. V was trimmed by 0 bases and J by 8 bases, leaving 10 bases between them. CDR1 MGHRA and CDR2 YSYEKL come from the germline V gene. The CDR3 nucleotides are TGCGCCAGCAGCCAAGACTGGGCAGGGGAAGCTTTCTTT. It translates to CASSQDWAGEAFF.

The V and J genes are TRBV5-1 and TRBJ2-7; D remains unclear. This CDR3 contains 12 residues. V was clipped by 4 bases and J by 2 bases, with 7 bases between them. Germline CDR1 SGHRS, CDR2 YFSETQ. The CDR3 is CASSLRPYEQYF. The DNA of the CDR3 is TGCGCCAGCAGCCTCCGGCCCTACGAGCAGTACTTC. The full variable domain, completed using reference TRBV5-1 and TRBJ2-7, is KAGVTQTPRYLIKTRGQQVTLSCSPISGHRSVSWYQQTPGQGLQFLFEYFSETQRNKGNFPGRFSGRQFSNSRSEMNVSTLELGDSALYLCASSLRPYEQYFGPGTRLTVT.

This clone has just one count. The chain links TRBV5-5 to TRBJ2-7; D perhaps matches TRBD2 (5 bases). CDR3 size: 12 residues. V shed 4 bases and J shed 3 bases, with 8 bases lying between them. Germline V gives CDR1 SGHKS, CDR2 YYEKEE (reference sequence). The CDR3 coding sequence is TGTGCCAGCAGCCCCGAGGGCTACGAGCAGTACTTC. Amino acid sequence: CASSPEGYEQYF. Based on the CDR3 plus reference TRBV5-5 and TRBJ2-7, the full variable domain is DAGVTQSPTHLIKTRGQQVTLRCSPISGHKSVSWYQQVLGQGPQFIFQYYEKEERGRGNFPDRFSARQFPNYSSELNVNALLLGDSALYLCASSPEGYEQYFGPGTRLTVT.

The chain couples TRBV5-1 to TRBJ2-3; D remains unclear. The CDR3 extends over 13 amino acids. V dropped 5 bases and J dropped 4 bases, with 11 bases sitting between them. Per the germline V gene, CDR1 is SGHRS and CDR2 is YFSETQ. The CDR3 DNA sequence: TGCGCCAGCAGTGCCGTCCTCTCAGATACGCAGTATTTT. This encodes CASSAVLSDTQYF.

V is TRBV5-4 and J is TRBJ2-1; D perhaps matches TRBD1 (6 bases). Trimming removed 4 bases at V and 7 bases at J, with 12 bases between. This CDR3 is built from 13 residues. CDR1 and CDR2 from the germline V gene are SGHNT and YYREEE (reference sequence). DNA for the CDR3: TGTGCCAGCAGCCACCGGGACAAAAATGAGCAGTTCTTC. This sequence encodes CASSHRDKNEQFF.

The CDR3 here is CSAGGLWGYTF. The CDR3 DNA sequence: TGCAGTGCAGGGGGTCTGTGGGGCTACACCTTC. The chain carries TRBV20-1 and TRBJ1-2, with D perhaps matching TRBD1 (6 bases). Trimming took off 6 bases at V and 8 bases at J, with 13 bases between the two ends. The CDR3 has 11 amino acids. Per the germline V gene, CDR1 is DFQATT and CDR2 is SNEGSKA (reference sequence).

The CDR3 loop reads CASSSGTSLTDTQYF. Written as DNA, the CDR3 is TGCGCCAGCAGCTCCGGGACTAGCCTCACAGATACGCAGTATTTT. The gene calls are TRBV5-1 and TRBJ2-3, with TRBD2 matching 9 bases. Germline loops: CDR1 SGHRS, CDR2 YFSETQ. CDR3 size: 15 residues. The V segment lost 3 bases and the J segment 2 bases; nucleotides outside the gene matches: 4.

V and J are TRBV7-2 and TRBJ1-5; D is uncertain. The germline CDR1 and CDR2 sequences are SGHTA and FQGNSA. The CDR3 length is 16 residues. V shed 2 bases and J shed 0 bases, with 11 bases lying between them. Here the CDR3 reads CASSLLGPYSNQPQHF. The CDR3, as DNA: TGTGCCAGCAGCTTATTAGGCCCTTATAGCAATCAGCCCCAGCATTTT.

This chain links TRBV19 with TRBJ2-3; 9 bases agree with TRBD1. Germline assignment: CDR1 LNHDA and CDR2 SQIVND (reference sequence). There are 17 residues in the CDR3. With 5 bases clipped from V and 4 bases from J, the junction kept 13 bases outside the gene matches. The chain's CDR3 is CASSSRQGEWGADTQYF. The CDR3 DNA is TGTGCCAGTAGTTCCCGACAGGGGGAATGGGGGGCAGATACGCAGTATTTT.

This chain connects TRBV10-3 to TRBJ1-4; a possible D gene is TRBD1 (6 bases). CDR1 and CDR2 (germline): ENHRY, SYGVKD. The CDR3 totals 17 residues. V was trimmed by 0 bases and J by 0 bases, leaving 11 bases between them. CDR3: CAISESARGATNEKLFF. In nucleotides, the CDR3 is TGTGCCATCAGTGAGTCGGCCAGGGGAGCAACTAATGAAAAACTGTTTTTT.

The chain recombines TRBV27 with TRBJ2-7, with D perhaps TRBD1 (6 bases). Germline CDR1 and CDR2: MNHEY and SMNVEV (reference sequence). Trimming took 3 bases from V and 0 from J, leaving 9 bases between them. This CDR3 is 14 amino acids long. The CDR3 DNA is TGTGCCAGCAGTTTCAGGGACAACTCCTACGAGCAGTACTTC. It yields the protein CASSFRDNSYEQYF.